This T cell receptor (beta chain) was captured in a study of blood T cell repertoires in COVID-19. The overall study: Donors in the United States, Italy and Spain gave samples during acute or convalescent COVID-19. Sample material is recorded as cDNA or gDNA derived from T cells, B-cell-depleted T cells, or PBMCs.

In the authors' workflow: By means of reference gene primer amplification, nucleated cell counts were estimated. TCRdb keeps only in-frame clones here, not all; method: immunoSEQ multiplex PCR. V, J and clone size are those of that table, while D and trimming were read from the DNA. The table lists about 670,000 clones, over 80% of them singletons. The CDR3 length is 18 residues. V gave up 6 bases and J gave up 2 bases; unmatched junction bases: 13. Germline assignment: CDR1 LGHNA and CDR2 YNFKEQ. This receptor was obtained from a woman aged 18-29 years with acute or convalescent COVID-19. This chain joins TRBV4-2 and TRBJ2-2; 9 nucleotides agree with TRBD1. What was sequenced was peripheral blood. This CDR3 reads CASSPGTGMGKNTGELFF. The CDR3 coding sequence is TGTGCCAGCAGTCCCGGGACAGGGATGGGGAAAAACACCGGGGAGCTGTTTTTT.